This T cell receptor beta chain emerged from a study of OX40 agonist ivuxolimab in advanced cancers. The overall study: Participants could have had prior anti-PD-1, anti-PD-L1 or anti-CTLA-4 therapy, and 40% had some.

Study-wide findings and caveats: Both CD4+ and CD8+ T cell populations in blood had undergone clonal expansion by week 6 at 0.1 to 3.0 mg/kg.

The CDR3 covers 16 residues. CDR1 is SGHNT and CDR2 is YYREEE in the germline V gene (reference sequence). Germline trimming cut 0 bases from V and 0 bases from J; bases unmatched to any gene: 1. Points on this clone: Its antigen is as yet unknown.

Profiling relied on immunoSEQ multiplex PCR, and the TCRdb table lists in-frame clones only, not all of them. The sample holds tens of thousands of clones, roughly 88% seen once. This TCR derives from an adult with an advanced solid tumor such as melanoma, head and neck, liver or kidney cancer. The chain is built from TRBV5-4 and TRBJ2-2; 8 bases are shared with TRBD2. This specimen consisted of CD4+ or CD8+ T cells sorted from blood, obtained in a trial of the OX40 agonist ivuxolimab. The CDR3 loop reads CASSLDSGANTGELFF. The CDR3 coding sequence is TGTGCCAGCAGCTTGGATAGCGGGGCGAACACCGGGGAGCTGTTTTTT.